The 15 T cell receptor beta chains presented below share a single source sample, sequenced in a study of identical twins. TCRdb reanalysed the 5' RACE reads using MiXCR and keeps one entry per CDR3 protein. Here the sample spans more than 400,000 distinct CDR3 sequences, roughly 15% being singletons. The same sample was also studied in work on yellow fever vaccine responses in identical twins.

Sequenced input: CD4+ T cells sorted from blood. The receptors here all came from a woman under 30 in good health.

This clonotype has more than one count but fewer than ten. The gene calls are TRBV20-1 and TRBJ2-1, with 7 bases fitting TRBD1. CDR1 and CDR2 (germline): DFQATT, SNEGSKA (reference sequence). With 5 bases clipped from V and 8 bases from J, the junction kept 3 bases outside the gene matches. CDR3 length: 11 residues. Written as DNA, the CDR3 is TGCAGTGCTTACAGGGGATATGAGCAGTTCTTC. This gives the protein CSAYRGYEQFF.

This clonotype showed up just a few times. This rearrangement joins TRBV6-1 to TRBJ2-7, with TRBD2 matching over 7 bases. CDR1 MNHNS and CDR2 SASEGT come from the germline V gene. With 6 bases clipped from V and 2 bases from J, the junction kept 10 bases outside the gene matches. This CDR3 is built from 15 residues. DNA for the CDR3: TGTGCCAGCAGGGACCGGGAGGCCGGGACCTACGAGCAGTACTTC. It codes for CASRDREAGTYEQYF.

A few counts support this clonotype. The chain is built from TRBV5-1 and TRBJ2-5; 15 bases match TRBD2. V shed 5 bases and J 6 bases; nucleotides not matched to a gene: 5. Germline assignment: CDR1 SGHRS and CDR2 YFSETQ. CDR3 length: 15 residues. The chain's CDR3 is CASSLGTSGRKTQYF. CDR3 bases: TGCGCCAGCAGTCTCGGGACTAGCGGGAGGAAGACCCAGTACTTC.

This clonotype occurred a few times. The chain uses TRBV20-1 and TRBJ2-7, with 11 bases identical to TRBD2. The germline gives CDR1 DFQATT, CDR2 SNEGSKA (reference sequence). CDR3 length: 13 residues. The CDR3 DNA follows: TGCAGTGCTAGAGATCGGGCTAGCGGGAGGCCTCAGGTC. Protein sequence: CSARDRASGRPQV.

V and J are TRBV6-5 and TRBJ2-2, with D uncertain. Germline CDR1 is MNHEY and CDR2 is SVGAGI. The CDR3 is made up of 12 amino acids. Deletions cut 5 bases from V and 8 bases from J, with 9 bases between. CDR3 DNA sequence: TGTGCCAGCAGTCTCCTATTTGGGGAGCTGTTTTTT. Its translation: CASSLLFGELFF.

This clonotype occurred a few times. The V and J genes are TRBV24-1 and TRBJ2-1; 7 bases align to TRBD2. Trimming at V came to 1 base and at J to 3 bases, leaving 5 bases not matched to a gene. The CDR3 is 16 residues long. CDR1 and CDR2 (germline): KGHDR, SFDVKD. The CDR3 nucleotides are TGTGCCACCAGTGATTTAGGGGAGGGCGGCTACAATGAGCAGTTCTTC. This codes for CATSDLGEGGYNEQFF.

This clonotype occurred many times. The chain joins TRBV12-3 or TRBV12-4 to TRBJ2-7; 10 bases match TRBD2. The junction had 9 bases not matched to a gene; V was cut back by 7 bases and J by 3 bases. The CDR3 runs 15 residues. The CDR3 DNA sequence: TGTGCCAGCACCCAAGCGGGAGGGGCGCACTACGAGCAGTACTTC. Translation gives CASTQAGGAHYEQYF.

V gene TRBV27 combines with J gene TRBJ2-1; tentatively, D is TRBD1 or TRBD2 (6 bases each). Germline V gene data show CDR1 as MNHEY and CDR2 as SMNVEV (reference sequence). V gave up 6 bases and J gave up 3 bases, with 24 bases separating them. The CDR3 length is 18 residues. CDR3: CASRYEPGAGMGYNEQFF. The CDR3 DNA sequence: TGTGCCAGCAGATATGAGCCGGGGGCGGGAATGGGCTACAATGAGCAGTTCTTC.

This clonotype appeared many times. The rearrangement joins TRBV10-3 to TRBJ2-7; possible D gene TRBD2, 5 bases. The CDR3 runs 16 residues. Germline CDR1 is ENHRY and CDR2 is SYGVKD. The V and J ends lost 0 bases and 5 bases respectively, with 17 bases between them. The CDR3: CAISESRMGSGNEQYF. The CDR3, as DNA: TGTGCCATCAGTGAGTCGAGAATGGGTTCGGGAAACGAGCAGTACTTC.

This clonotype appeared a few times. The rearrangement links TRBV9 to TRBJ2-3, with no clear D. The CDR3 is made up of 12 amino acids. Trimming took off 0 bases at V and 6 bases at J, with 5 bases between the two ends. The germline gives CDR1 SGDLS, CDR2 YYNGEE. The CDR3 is CASSVGVDTQYF. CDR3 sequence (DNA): TGTGCCAGCAGCGTAGGTGTGGATACGCAGTATTTT.

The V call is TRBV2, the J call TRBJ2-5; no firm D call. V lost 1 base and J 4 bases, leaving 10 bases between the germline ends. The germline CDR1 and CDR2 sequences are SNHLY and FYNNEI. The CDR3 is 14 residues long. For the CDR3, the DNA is TGTGCCAGCAGTGAAGGTATCGTGAGAGAGACCCAGTACTTC. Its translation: CASSEGIVRETQYF.

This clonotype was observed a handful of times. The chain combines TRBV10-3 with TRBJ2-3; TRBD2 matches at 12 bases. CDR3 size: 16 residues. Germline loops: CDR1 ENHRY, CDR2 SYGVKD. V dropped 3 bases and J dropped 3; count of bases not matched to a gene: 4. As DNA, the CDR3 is TGTGCCATCAGTGACCCTGGACTAGCGGGGACAGATACGCAGTATTTT. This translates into CAISDPGLAGTDTQYF.

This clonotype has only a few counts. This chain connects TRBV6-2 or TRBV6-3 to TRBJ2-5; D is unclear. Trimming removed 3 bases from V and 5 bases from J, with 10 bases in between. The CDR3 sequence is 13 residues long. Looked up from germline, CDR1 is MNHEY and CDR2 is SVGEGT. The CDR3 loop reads CASSYAGSETQYF. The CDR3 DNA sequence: TGTGCCAGCAGTTATGCCGGATCGGAGACCCAGTACTTC.

CDR3 loop: CASRQAYGYTF. CDR3 in DNA: TGTGCCAGTAGACAGGCCTATGGCTACACCTTC. The J gene is TRBJ1-2, the V gene TRBV19; tentatively, D is TRBD1 (5 bases). This CDR3 comprises 11 residues. Germline V gene sequence: CDR1 LNHDA, CDR2 SQIVND (reference sequence). The V gene lost 6 bases and the J gene lost 4 bases, with 6 bases spanning the gap.

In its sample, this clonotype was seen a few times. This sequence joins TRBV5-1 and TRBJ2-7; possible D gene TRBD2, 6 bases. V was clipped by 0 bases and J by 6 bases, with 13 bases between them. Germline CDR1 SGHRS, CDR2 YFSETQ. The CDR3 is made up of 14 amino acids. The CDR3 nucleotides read TGCGCCAGCAGCTTGGATGCGGGGCCTGGCGAGCAGTACGTC. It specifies CASSLDAGPGEQYV.